This T cell receptor beta chain was captured in a study of T cell changes during pregnancy in multiple sclerosis (dated by TCRdb to the late 2010s). The study in broad terms: The study looked at changes in the T cell repertoire across pregnancy in women with multiple sclerosis.

About this clone: The specificity of this receptor is unknown. Per-nucleotide qualities are absent, and no much larger clonotype sits a single base away.

Library preparation was by the immunoSEQ multiplex PCR assay. TCRdb mirrors the immuneACCESS table, restricted to in-frame sequences. Some clones are absent from its copies; in checked studies, under half trace to an unresolved V gene, and the reason for the others is unknown. The sample table shows tens of thousands of clones, and around 90% are seen once. The ten largest clones represent about 0.45% of the sample. CDR1 MGHDK and CDR2 SYGVNS were looked up in the germline V gene. Including the terminal cysteine and phenylalanine, the CDR3 comprises 14 residues. Left in the record is the CDR3 DNA by itself, 42 bases read in frame from the first base. V loses 7 bases, J loses 6 bases, and the germline ends lie 19 bases apart.

The rearranged chain carries TRBV25-1 and TRBJ2-7; 5 matching bases give a weak D call of TRBD2. The clonotype originates from a female donor in good health, enrolled as a control in a pregnancy study. Sequenced here: CD4+ T cells from peripheral blood mononuclear cells, sampled in the second trimester of pregnancy. The nucleotide sequence is given as TGTGCCAGCACCCATTCGGAGGTCCTGGGCGAGCAGTACTTC. Translated, it reads CASTHSEVLGEQYF.